The text below deals with one T cell receptor (beta chain). What this receptor recognizes is not known. No much larger clone is present one base from it, and per-base qualities are unavailable. A total of 29 patients with locally advanced or metastatic urothelial carcinoma, treated at Memorial Sloan Kettering on a trial protocol, made up the cohort. Peripheral blood mononuclear cells were collected pretreatment and during treatment, at between 1 and 8 total time points per patient. The Qiagen DNeasy Blood extraction kit was used to purify genomic DNA from total PBMCs and tumor samples. PBMCs were collected pretreatment and during treatment and were isolated and stored as previously described. The CDR3 contains 15 residues, cysteine and phenylalanine counted. CDR3 DNA is the only sequence kept; it has 45 bases, read in frame from the first base. At the junction V is shortened by 4 bases and J by 0 bases, with 10 bases in between. Via the germline V gene, CDR1 is MGHRA and CDR2 YSYEKL.

To estimate absolute template abundance from read counts, synthetic TCR analog templates were spiked into each PCR. The immunoSEQ assay used bias-controlled V and J gene primers to amplify TCRbeta CDR3 regions from genomic DNA. Sequencing of rearranged TCRbeta segments was performed at approximately 20X coverage. Per the original workflow: Clustering was used to correct sequencing errors, and CDR3s were annotated against IMGT so that V, D and J genes could be assigned. Downstream analyses used only productive TCRbeta rearrangements, leaving out any out-of-frame or stop-codon sequences. To compute clonality, Shannon entropy was normalized by the log of the number of unique productive sequences and then subtracted from one. Fisher's exact test with Benjamini-Hochberg correction, using a cutoff of adjusted p below 0.01, was how clones that differed between time points or between blood and tumor were identified. This immuneACCESS table, as held by TCRdb, lists in-frame sequences with V and J called but not all clones. Of the missing ones, under half trace to an unresolved V gene in checked studies; the others have no known cause. That table furnishes V, J and clone size, whereas the DNA furnished D and trimming. Across this sample there are around 30,000 clones, with 70% to 85% seen only once. The top ten clones comprise 30% of the sample.

The source of the sample is a study of PD-L1 blockade in urothelial cancer (dated by TCRdb to the late 2010s). Regarding the research as a whole: Therapy was started at some point between 2012 and 2014 for all patients, and atezolizumab 1,200 mg was administered intravenously every 3 weeks. The study was an exploratory multi-omic analysis of somatic, immune and clinical correlates of response to PD-L1 blockade with atezolizumab in urothelial cancer. Blood samples were analyzed 3 weeks after the start of treatment (second dose) and 6 weeks after the start of treatment. In the same patients who had TCR sequencing, pretreatment tumors also underwent whole exome sequencing and RNA sequencing. TCR sequencing covered pretreatment tumor samples and matched, serially collected peripheral blood taken before and after atezolizumab treatment. Durable clinical benefit meant progression-free survival longer than 6 months, and TCR features were also tested against progression-free and overall survival. About 10 patients achieved durable clinical benefit and approximately 20 did not. Blood samples yielded a median of around 150,000 T cells and more than 80,000 unique TCRs, with median clonality 0.080. Patients had an ECOG performance status of 0 or 1 and had received between 0 and 3 prior chemotherapy regimens. About 85% of the roughly 29 patients were identified as males with urothelial cancer of bladder origin, and a prior smoking history was reported by 18 of 29 patients. Twenty-nine patients had pretreatment blood TCR-seq, about 25 had at least one posttreatment blood collection, and about 25 had tumor TCR-seq. What the study reported, not specific to this receptor: Because the sample size was small (n of about 30) and many exploratory analyses were performed, the results are intended to be hypothesis-generating. Improved progression-free and overall survival was associated with having pretreatment peripheral blood TCR clonality below the median. Greater expansion of tumor-associated TCR clones in peripheral blood 3 weeks after the start of treatment was observed in patients with durable benefit (n ≈ 22, p = 0.022).

The V and J segments used are TRBV4-1 and TRBJ1-3; confidence is insufficient to name the D gene. This sample comprised PBMCs, obtained around atezolizumab (anti-PD-L1) treatment. The clonotype comes from a man aged 55 to 70 with urothelial cancer. The nucleotides are TGCGCCAGCAGCCTACCCGGGAGCTCTGGAAACACCATATATTTT. This translates into CASSLPGSSGNTIYF.